This TCR beta chain stems from a study of beta chain features in type 1 diabetes. Expressed TCRB transcripts were sequenced, since all the RNA that had been isolated was reverse transcribed. Libraries were prepared by immunoSEQ multiplex PCR; TCRdb keeps only in-frame clonotypes and omits some of them. The sample carries roughly 370,000 clones, approximately 15% recorded once. The CDR3 sequence is 13 residues long. Germline assignment: CDR1 ENHRY and CDR2 SYGVKD. J was trimmed by 7 bases and V by 8 bases; bases with no gene match: 9. This clone was seen a few times. The specimen was naive CD4+ T cells from blood. The rearrangement joins TRBV10-3 to TRBJ1-2; 8 bases match TRBD1. The clonotype originates from a young man in good health. CDR3 nucleotide sequence: TGTGCCATCGGCAGTCGGACAGGGACTGGCTACACCTTC. Its protein product is CAIGSRTGTGYTF.